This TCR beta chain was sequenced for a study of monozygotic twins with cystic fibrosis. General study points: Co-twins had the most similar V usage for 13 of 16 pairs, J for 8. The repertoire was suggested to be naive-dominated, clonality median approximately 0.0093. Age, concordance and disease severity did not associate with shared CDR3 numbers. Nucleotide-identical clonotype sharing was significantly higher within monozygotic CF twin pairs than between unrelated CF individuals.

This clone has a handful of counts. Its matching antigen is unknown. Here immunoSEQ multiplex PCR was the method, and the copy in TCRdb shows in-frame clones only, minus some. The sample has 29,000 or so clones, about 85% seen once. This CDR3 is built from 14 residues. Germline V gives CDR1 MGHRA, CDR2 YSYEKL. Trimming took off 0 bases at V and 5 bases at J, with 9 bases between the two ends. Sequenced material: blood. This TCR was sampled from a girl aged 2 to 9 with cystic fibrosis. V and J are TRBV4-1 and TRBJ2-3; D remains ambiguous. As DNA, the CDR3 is TGCGCCAGCAGCCAAGAACGTGGTGGAGATACGCAGTATTTT. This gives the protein CASSQERGGDTQYF.